This TCR beta chain was observed in a study of blood T cells in healthy people across ages. Germline assignment: CDR1 MNHEY and CDR2 SVGEGT. CDR3 size: 16 residues. V lost 1 base and J 0 bases, leaving 7 bases between the germline ends. Study-wide results and limits: Total diversity from one million sequenced T cells was likely underestimated.

Then a second PCR, running roughly 7 to 11 cycles, was carried out with a sample-barcoded 5' primer and a J-beta primer mix. TCRdb ran MiXCR on the 5' RACE reads and lists one entry per CDR3 protein. The table lists hundreds of thousands of distinct CDR3 sequences, roughly 50% of them singletons, with around 15% in the top ten. As for this clonotype: The antigen is undetermined.

The J gene is TRBJ2-6, the V gene TRBV6-2 or TRBV6-3; no clear D. The sequencing input was blood. This clonotype was obtained from a man aged 25 to 40 in good health. The CDR3 DNA reads TGTGCCAGCAGTTACTGGCTGGCCTCTGGGGCCAACGTCCTGACTTTC. This translates into CASSYWLASGANVLTF.